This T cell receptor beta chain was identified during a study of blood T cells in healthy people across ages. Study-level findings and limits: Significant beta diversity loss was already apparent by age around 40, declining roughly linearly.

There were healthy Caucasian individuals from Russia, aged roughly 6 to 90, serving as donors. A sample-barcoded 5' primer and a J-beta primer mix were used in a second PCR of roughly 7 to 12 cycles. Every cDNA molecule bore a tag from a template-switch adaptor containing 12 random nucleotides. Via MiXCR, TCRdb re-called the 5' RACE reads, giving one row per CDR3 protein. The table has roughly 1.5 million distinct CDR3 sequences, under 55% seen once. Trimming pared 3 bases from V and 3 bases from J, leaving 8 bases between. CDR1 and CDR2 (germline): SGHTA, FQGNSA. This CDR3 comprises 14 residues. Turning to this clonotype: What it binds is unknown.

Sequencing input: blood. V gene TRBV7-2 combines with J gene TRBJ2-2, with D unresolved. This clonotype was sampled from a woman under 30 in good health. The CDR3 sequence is CASSFGFDTGELFF. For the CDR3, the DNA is TGTGCCAGCAGCTTTGGTTTCGACACCGGGGAGCTGTTTTTT.